What follows are 32 T cell receptor beta chains derived from one specimen sequenced in a study of technical replicates of blood from several donors (dated 2017 in TCRdb). Receptor libraries were prepared by the immunoSEQ multiplex PCR assay. TCRdb limited this immuneACCESS table to in-frame rearrangements with V and J called. A share of clones is missing; checked studies link under half to unresolved V genes, and the rest is unexplained. The sample contains approximately 73,000 clones, 93% of them found a single time. 0.25% of the sample is taken by the ten largest. Material for sequencing was T cells isolated from PBMCs. These receptors came from a human donor in good health.

The chain links TRBV27 to TRBJ1-1, with TRBD1 identical over 7 bases. The CDR3 is made up of 13 amino acids. V lost 6 bases, J lost 5 bases, and 6 bases stayed unmatched. Germline values: CDR1 MNHEY, CDR2 SMNVEV (reference sequence). In nucleotides, the CDR3 is TGTGCCAGCAGGACAGGGATCGGGACTGAAGCTTTCTTT. It codes for CASRTGIGTEAFF.

The rearrangement joins TRBV4-1 to TRBJ1-1; D is uncertain. This CDR3 has 14 residues. CDR1 and CDR2 (germline): MGHRA, YSYEKL. V was clipped by 4 bases and J by 4 bases, with 13 bases between them. CDR3: CASSLSGGSTEAFF. The CDR3 DNA is TGCGCCAGCAGCCTTTCAGGAGGGAGCACTGAAGCTTTCTTT.

This chain connects TRBV28 to TRBJ1-1, with D unresolved. The CDR3 is made up of 13 amino acids. Per the germline V gene, CDR1 is MDHEN and CDR2 is SYDVKM. Trimming took 6 bases from V and 1 from J, leaving 9 bases between them. The CDR3 sequence is CASSVYPNTEAFF. As DNA, the CDR3 is TGTGCCAGCAGCGTCTACCCGAACACTGAAGCTTTCTTT.

The chain links TRBV7-8 to TRBJ2-7; D perhaps matches TRBD2 (5 bases). Germline lookup yields CDR1 SGHVS and CDR2 FQNEAQ. V dropped 1 base and J dropped 7 bases, with 14 bases sitting between them. This CDR3 region has 14 residues. CDR3 in amino acids: CASSLGTSYEEQYF. DNA for the CDR3: TGTGCCAGCAGCTTAGGGACTTCTTACGAGGAGCAGTACTTC.

The rearrangement joins TRBV6-1 to TRBJ2-7; the D gene is possibly TRBD1 (8 bases). The CDR3 spans 13 residues. Per the germline V gene, CDR1 is MNHNS and CDR2 is SASEGT. V dropped 11 bases and J dropped 7 bases, with 21 bases sitting between them. CDR3 residues: CAGGARGRGEQYF. CDR3 nucleotides: TGTGCCGGGGGGGCCAGGGGGCGTGGAGAGCAGTACTTC.

The V gene is TRBV28, the J gene TRBJ2-1; TRBD2 is a possible D gene (5 bases). The CDR3 consists of 15 residues. The V end lost 5 bases, the J end lost 5 bases, and 16 bases lay between the germline ends. CDR1 and CDR2 from the germline V gene are MDHEN and SYDVKM. CDR3 sequence reads: CASSPTRIPHNEQFF. The CDR3 DNA sequence: TGTGCCAGCAGTCCCACTAGGATCCCTCACAATGAGCAGTTCTTC.

This sequence joins TRBV7-6 and TRBJ2-3, with 9 bases identical to TRBD2. V shed 1 base, J shed 2 bases, and the junction held 4 bases outside the gene matches. The germline CDR1 and CDR2 sequences are SGHVS and FNYEAQ. The CDR3 sequence is 16 residues long. The CDR3 DNA sequence: TGTGCCAGCAGCTTAGGTGGACTAGCGAACACAGATACGCAGTATTTT. Its protein product is CASSLGGLANTDTQYF.

In this sample, this clone turned up a few times. This rearrangement joins TRBV30 to TRBJ2-7; 8 bases match TRBD2. CDR3 length: 14 amino acids. The V gene end was trimmed by 3 bases and the J gene end by 2 bases; junction bases not matched to a gene: 6. Looked up from germline, CDR1 is GTSNPN and CDR2 is SVGIG (reference sequence). The CDR3 loop reads CAWSTRGLAYEQYF. Written as DNA, the CDR3 is TGTGCCTGGAGCACGCGGGGACTAGCCTACGAGCAGTACTTC.

The genes are TRBV5-1 and TRBJ2-5, with TRBD2 matching 12 bases. Germline CDR1 reads SGHRS; CDR2 reads YFSETQ. This CDR3 is built from 17 residues. V trimming: 2 bases; J trimming: 4 bases; junction bases outside the gene matches: 9. CDR3 protein: CASSFSLTSGSSETQYF. In nucleotides, the CDR3 is TGCGCCAGCAGCTTTTCCCTGACTAGCGGGAGTTCAGAGACCCAGTACTTC. Full variable domain (rest looked up from reference TRBV5-1 and TRBJ2-5): KAGVTQTPRYLIKTRGQQVTLSCSPISGHRSVSWYQQTPGQGLQFLFEYFSETQRNKGNFPGRFSGRQFSNSRSEMNVSTLELGDSALYLCASSFSLTSGSSETQYFGPGTRLLVL.

CDR3 sequence (DNA): TGTGCCAGCACAGGGAACACTGAAGCTTTCTTT. Protein: CASTGNTEAFF. V and J are TRBV28 and TRBJ1-1; the D is unclear. The CDR3 is made up of 11 amino acids. Trimming cost V 7 bases and J 1 base, with 4 bases left between them. CDR1 and CDR2 from the germline V gene are MDHEN and SYDVKM.

The chain joins TRBV6-5 to TRBJ1-5; TRBD1 matches at 7 bases. The CDR3 is 14 amino acids. Germline CDR1 is MNHEY and CDR2 is SVGAGI. The V and J ends lost 4 bases and 7 bases, in that order; junction bases with no gene match: 7. The CDR3 sequence: CASSFDRAEQPQHF. For the CDR3, the DNA is TGTGCCAGCAGTTTCGACAGGGCTGAGCAGCCCCAGCATTTT.

This clone was found a few times. The chain joins TRBV19 to TRBJ1-3, with D unresolved. The germline V gene has CDR1 LNHDA and CDR2 SQIVND (reference sequence). This CDR3 has 14 amino acids. V was cut by 3 bases and J by 4 bases, with 10 bases left in between. The CDR3 sequence: CASSIAGFGNTIYF. The CDR3 DNA sequence: TGTGCCAGTAGTATTGCAGGTTTCGGAAACACCATATATTTT. Filled out from reference TRBV19 and TRBJ1-3, the complete variable domain reads DGGITQSPKYLFRKEGQNVTLSCEQNLNHDAMYWYRQDPGQGLRLIYYSQIVNDFQKGDIAEGYSVSREKKESFPLTVTSAQKNPTAFYLCASSIAGFGNTIYFGEGSWLTVV.

J is TRBJ2-3 and V is TRBV7-2; D unresolved. V was clipped by 4 bases and J by 0 bases, with 11 bases between them. The CDR3 spans 15 residues. CDR1 is SGHTA and CDR2 is FQGNSA in the germline V gene. Written as DNA, the CDR3 is TGTGCCAGCAGCTCTTTCTTCTCTAGCACAGATACGCAGTATTTT. It encodes CASSSFFSSTDTQYF.

V usage is TRBV6-8 and J usage is TRBJ1-1; D not certain. The CDR3 has 9 amino acids. The V gene's germline CDR1 is MNHGY and CDR2 SAAAGT. V shed 5 bases and J shed 11 bases, with 6 bases lying between them. CDR3: CASSPIAFF. The CDR3 nucleotides are TGTGCCAGCAGTCCTATCGCTTTCTTT.

J is TRBJ1-1 and V is TRBV20-1; the D is unclear. Trimming pared 6 bases from V and 1 base from J, leaving 6 bases between. The CDR3 runs 11 residues. CDR1 is DFQATT, CDR2 SNEGSKA, per germline (reference sequence). This CDR3 is CSAAGNTEAFF. As DNA, the CDR3 is TGCAGTGCCGCAGGGAACACTGAAGCTTTCTTT.

This clone was found a few times. The junction differs from germline at one of its ends, possibly a read error. The genes are TRBV7-7 and TRBJ1-1; perhaps TRBD1 as D (5 bases). Germline V lookup: CDR1 SSHAT, CDR2 FNYEAQ (reference sequence). There are 13 residues in the CDR3. The CDR3 reads CASSLTVNTEAFF. CDR3 DNA sequence: TGTGCTAGCAGCTTGACAGTGAACACTGAAGCTTTCTTT.

The chain is built from TRBV4-1 and TRBJ2-7; 7 bases are a match to TRBD2. Germline CDR1 reads MGHRA; CDR2 reads YSYEKL. Trimming at V came to 2 bases and at J to 0 bases, leaving 7 bases not matched to a gene. The CDR3 loop spans 16 amino acids. The CDR3 sequence is CASSQNPSGVSYEQYF. DNA for the CDR3: TGCGCCAGCAGCCAAAACCCTAGCGGAGTCTCCTACGAGCAGTACTTC.

The J gene is TRBJ2-7, the V gene TRBV4-1; TRBD1 matches at 9 bases. Germline CDR1 is MGHRA and CDR2 is YSYEKL. CDR3 length equals 16 residues. The ends lost 2 bases at V and 4 bases at J; junction bases unmatched: 9. Here the CDR3 DNA reads TGCGCCAGCAGCCAAACTAGGACAGGGGTATTTTACGAGCAGTACTTC. It is translated as CASSQTRTGVFYEQYF.

The chain is built from TRBV19 and TRBJ2-3, with 8 positions matching TRBD1. Germline values: CDR1 LNHDA, CDR2 SQIVND (reference sequence). The CDR3 is 17 amino acids. V dropped 0 bases and J dropped 2; count of bases not matched to a gene: 7. The CDR3 loop is CASSIEETGAPTDTQYF. CDR3 bases: TGTGCCAGTAGTATAGAGGAGACAGGGGCGCCCACAGATACGCAGTATTTT.

The chain carries TRBV30 and TRBJ2-5; 7 bases are shared with TRBD1. Losses at the gene ends were 0 bases for V and 1 base for J; bases not matched to a gene: 11. Germline CDR1 reads GTSNPN; CDR2 reads SVGIG (reference sequence). This CDR3 has 17 amino acids. The CDR3 protein is CAWSVGDSENVQETQYF. CDR3 sequence (DNA): TGTGCCTGGAGTGTCGGGGACAGCGAAAATGTCCAAGAGACCCAGTACTTC.

The gene calls are TRBV28 and TRBJ2-1; D is possibly TRBD2 (6 bases). This CDR3 is built from 16 residues. The V gene lost 8 bases and the J gene lost 4 bases, with 21 bases spanning the gap. Germline values: CDR1 MDHEN, CDR2 SYDVKM. The CDR3 DNA reads as TGTGCCAGCCGAGGAGGGGCAACTGTCGCATACAATGAGCAGTTCTTC. This codes for CASRGGATVAYNEQFF.

This sequence joins TRBV29-1 and TRBJ2-2, with 8 nucleotides matching TRBD1. Germline CDR1 SQVTM, CDR2 ANQGSEA. V lost 3 bases and J lost 1; bases outside the gene matches: 4. This CDR3 contains 15 residues. The CDR3 DNA reads as TGCAGCGTTGATTGGGGACAGGAGAACACCGGGGAGCTGTTTTTT. Translated, it gives CSVDWGQENTGELFF.

This clone was detected once. The rearrangement joins TRBV2 to TRBJ2-3, with 14 positions matching TRBD2. With 5 bases clipped from V and 1 base from J, the junction kept 11 bases outside the gene matches. The V gene's germline CDR1 is SNHLY and CDR2 FYNNEI. This CDR3 is 19 amino acids long. The CDR3 is CASSKTSGGAGRGTDTQYF. The CDR3 coding sequence is TGTGCCAGCAGTAAGACTAGCGGGGGGGCCGGGAGGGGCACAGATACGCAGTATTTT.

In regard to this clone: The junction does not match germline at one end; this may be a read error. The gene calls are TRBV5-1 and TRBJ2-1, with TRBD2 matching 8 bases. The CDR3 totals 16 residues. The germline V gene encodes CDR1 SGHRS and CDR2 YFSETQ. The CDR3 spells CAGSSTSGSFQNEQFF. CDR3 coding DNA: TGCGCCGGCAGTTCAACGAGCGGGAGTTTCCAGAATGAGCAGTTCTTC.

This chain connects TRBV10-3 to TRBJ1-6; a weak D match, TRBD1 (6 bases). From germline, CDR1 is ENHRY and CDR2 SYGVKD. V gave up 7 bases and J gave up 7 bases, with 11 bases separating them. CDR3 length: 13 residues. CDR3: CAITSGQNSPLHF. CDR3 nucleotides: TGTGCCATCACTTCCGGACAGAATTCACCCCTCCACTTT.

The CDR3 region has the DNA TGTGCCAGCAGCTTCCTAGCGGGGGGGGGTTACACAGATACGCAGTATTTT. It codes for CASSFLAGGGYTDTQYF. The rearrangement uses TRBV5-6 and TRBJ2-3, with 12 bases fitting TRBD2. CDR1 and CDR2 (germline): SGHDT, YYEEEE. The J segment lost 2 bases and the V segment lost 2 bases, leaving 6 bases of the junction unmatched. CDR3 length equals 17 residues.

The chain has TRBV11-3 and TRBJ1-1; D is uncertain. There are 13 residues in the CDR3. V was cut by 5 bases and J by 1 base, with 8 bases left in between. In germline, CDR1 is SGHNT, CDR2 YENEEA. CDR3 sequence: CASSPGGNTEAFF. For the CDR3, the DNA is TGTGCCAGCAGCCCGGGAGGGAACACTGAAGCTTTCTTT.

This clone has just one count. Its ends do not fully match the called genes, so a read error is possible. CDR3 nucleotides: TGTGCTAGCAGCACCGGGACAAACTCCTACAATGAGCAGTTCTTC. This encodes CASSTGTNSYNEQFF. The rearrangement joins TRBV7-7 to TRBJ2-1; possibly TRBD1 for D (6 bases). The length of the CDR3 is 15 residues. Germline CDR1 reads SSHAT; CDR2 reads FNYEAQ (reference sequence).

This chain joins TRBV27 and TRBJ1-5; D unclear. Trimming pared 6 bases from V and 5 bases from J, leaving 14 bases between. The CDR3 contains 14 residues. Germline CDR1 and CDR2: MNHEY and SMNVEV (reference sequence). The CDR3 nucleotides are TGTGCCAGCAGCCCCCAGGAAGGTCATCAGCCCCAGCATTTT. Translating gives CASSPQEGHQPQHF.

This rearrangement joins TRBV9 to TRBJ2-2; perhaps TRBD1 as D (5 bases). The CDR3 has 16 residues. Trimming cost V 0 bases and J 0 bases, with 9 bases left between them. Germline CDR1 and CDR2: SGDLS and YYNGEE. The CDR3 coding sequence is TGTGCCAGCAGCGTAGGGGCAGGGTCGAACACCGGGGAGCTGTTTTTT. Translation gives CASSVGAGSNTGELFF.

There are a few counts of this clone. This rearrangement joins TRBV10-3 to TRBJ2-7, with D perhaps TRBD2 (5 bases). The V end was cut by 1 base, the J end by 5 bases, with 9 bases between. Germline V gene data show CDR1 as ENHRY and CDR2 as SYGVKD. This CDR3 region has 13 residues. DNA of the CDR3: TGTGCCATCAGTGAGTATCCGGGGAACGAGCAGTACTTC. Translated: CAISEYPGNEQYF.

V is TRBV6-5 and J is TRBJ1-2, with D perhaps TRBD1 (5 bases). Germline CDR1 is MNHEY and CDR2 is SVGAGI. Trimming removed 5 bases at V and 4 bases at J, with 14 bases between. This CDR3 is built from 14 residues. This CDR3 reads CASSRGTWTYGYTF. The CDR3 DNA reads as TGTGCCAGCAGTCGTGGGACTTGGACCTATGGCTACACCTTC.